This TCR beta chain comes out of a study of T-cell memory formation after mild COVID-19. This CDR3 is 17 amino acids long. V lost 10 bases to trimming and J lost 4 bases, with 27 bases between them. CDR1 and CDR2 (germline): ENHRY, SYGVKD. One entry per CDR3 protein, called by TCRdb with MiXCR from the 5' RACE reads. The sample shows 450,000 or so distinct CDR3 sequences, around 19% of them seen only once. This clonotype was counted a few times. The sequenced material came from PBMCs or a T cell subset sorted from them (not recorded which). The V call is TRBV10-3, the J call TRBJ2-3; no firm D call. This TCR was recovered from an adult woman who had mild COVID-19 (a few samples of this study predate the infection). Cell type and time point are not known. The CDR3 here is CATQSRASGGIADTQYF. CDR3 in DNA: TGTGCCACGCAGAGCCGGGCCTCAGGCGGAATTGCAGATACGCAGTATTTT.